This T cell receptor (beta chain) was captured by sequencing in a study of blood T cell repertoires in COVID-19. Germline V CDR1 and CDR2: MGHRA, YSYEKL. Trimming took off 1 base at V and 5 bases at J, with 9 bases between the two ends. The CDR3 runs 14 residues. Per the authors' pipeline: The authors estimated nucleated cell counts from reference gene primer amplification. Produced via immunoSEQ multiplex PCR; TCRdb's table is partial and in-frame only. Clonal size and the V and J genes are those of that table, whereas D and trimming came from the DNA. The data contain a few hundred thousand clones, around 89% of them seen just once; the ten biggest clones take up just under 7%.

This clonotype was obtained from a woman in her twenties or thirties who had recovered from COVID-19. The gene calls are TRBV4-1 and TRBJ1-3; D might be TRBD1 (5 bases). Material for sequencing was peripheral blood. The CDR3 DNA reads TGCGCCAGCAGCCAAGTGGCAGGGAGAAACACCATATATTTT. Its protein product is CASSQVAGRNTIYF.